This TCR beta chain is from a study of T cells after yellow fever vaccination. The germline V and J ends were trimmed by 6 bases and 5 bases, with 14 bases remaining between them. There are 14 residues in the CDR3. TCRdb ran MiXCR on the 5' RACE reads and lists one entry per CDR3 protein. The sample holds about 580,000 distinct CDR3 sequences, less than 20% seen once. The specimen was PBMCs, collected less than 6 days after the first yellow fever vaccination. The clonotype originates from a young man who received the YFV17D yellow fever vaccine. The rearrangement links TRBV12-3 or TRBV12-4 to TRBJ2-1, with D unclear. The CDR3 DNA sequence: TGTGCCAGCAGCTCCCGGCCGGGCAACAATGAGCAGTTCTTC. This sequence encodes CASSSRPGNNEQFF.